Following are 19 T cell receptor beta chains from one sample sequenced in a study of T cell responses to AZD1222 COVID-19 vaccine. Produced via immunoSEQ multiplex PCR; TCRdb's table is partial and in-frame only. The sample consists of 95,000 to 110,000 clones, about 85% of them appearing once. The specimen was peripheral blood, collected 28 days after the second AZD1222 dose. Receptors originate from an adult who received the AZD1222 COVID-19 vaccine.

The chain links TRBV7-8 to TRBJ1-5; D is unclear. Deletions cut 5 bases from V and 9 bases from J, with 29 bases between. The germline gives CDR1 SGHVS, CDR2 FQNEAQ. The CDR3 length is 18 residues. The CDR3 here is CASSGYTAGRSISGPQHF. CDR3 bases: TGTGCCAGCAGCGGTTACACTGCAGGCAGGAGTATATCAGGGCCCCAGCATTTT.

The J gene is TRBJ1-2, the V gene TRBV6-5, with 9 positions matching TRBD1. J gave up 1 base and V 5 bases, and 5 bases lay outside the gene matches. This CDR3 contains 15 residues. Germline loops: CDR1 MNHEY, CDR2 SVGAGI. CDR3 DNA sequence: TGTGCCAGCAGTCAGGGACAGGGCCTTAACTATGGCTACACCTTC. This gives the protein CASSQGQGLNYGYTF.

The rearrangement links TRBV7-9 to TRBJ1-4; the D gene is possibly TRBD1 (5 bases). The V gene's germline CDR1 is SEHNR and CDR2 FQNEAQ (reference sequence). V lost 3 bases, J lost 4 bases, and 18 bases lay in between. The CDR3 length is 17 residues. CDR3 in amino acids: CASSFQHTGTINEKLFF. The CDR3 coding sequence is TGTGCCAGCAGCTTTCAGCATACCGGGACTATTAATGAAAAACTGTTTTTT.

The J gene is TRBJ1-3, the V gene TRBV6-1; the D gene is possibly TRBD1 (5 bases). This CDR3 is built from 16 residues. V was shortened by 2 bases and J by 0 bases, with 11 bases between the two germline ends. Germline CDR1 is MNHNS and CDR2 is SASEGT. The chain's CDR3 is CASSEWGSYSGNTIYF. Written as DNA, the CDR3 is TGTGCCAGCAGTGAATGGGGCAGTTACTCTGGAAACACCATATATTTT.

V is TRBV7-8 and J is TRBJ1-2; 7 nucleotides agree with TRBD1. In germline, CDR1 is SGHVS, CDR2 FQNEAQ. This CDR3 is built from 16 residues. V trimming: 5 bases; J trimming: 2 bases; junction bases outside the gene matches: 11. CDR3 coding DNA: TGTGCCAGCAGCGCCCAGACAGGGATTGGGAACTATGGCTACACCTTC. Protein: CASSAQTGIGNYGYTF.

The J gene is TRBJ1-4, the V gene TRBV6-5, with 8 bases matching TRBD1. The junction had 13 bases not matched to a gene; V was cut back by 2 bases and J by 11 bases. Germline CDR1 reads MNHEY; CDR2 reads SVGAGI. The length of the CDR3 is 16 residues. The CDR3 DNA follows: TGTGCCAGCAGTTACCCTCGACAGGGGATATTGTCGAAACTGTTTTTT. It translates to CASSYPRQGILSKLFF.

This chain uses TRBV2 with TRBJ2-3; D is unclear. V was shortened by 5 bases and J by 10 bases, with 10 bases between the two germline ends. Germline CDR1 SNHLY, CDR2 FYNNEI. CDR3 length: 11 residues. The CDR3 protein is CASSNTAAQYF. The DNA for the CDR3 is TGTGCCAGCAGTAATACGGCGGCGCAGTATTTT.

Only one count was recorded for this clone. The CDR3 nucleotides read TGTGCCAGCAGTCCGGGACTAGCTTCGAAGACCCAGTACTTC. It is translated as CASSPGLASKTQYF. The chain employs TRBV7-9 and TRBJ2-5; 9 bases agree with TRBD2. Germline V gene data show CDR1 as SEHNR and CDR2 as FQNEAQ (reference sequence). The length of the CDR3 is 14 residues. The V and J ends lost 6 bases and 6 bases, in that order; junction bases with no gene match: 8.

The chain couples TRBV6-5 to TRBJ1-2, with D possibly being TRBD1 (5 bases). The CDR3 extends over 14 amino acids. V was shortened by 6 bases and J by 5 bases, with 16 bases between the two germline ends. In germline, CDR1 is MNHEY, CDR2 SVGAGI. The CDR3 loop is CASRRSGTVYGYTF. In DNA, the CDR3 is TGTGCCAGCAGGAGGAGCGGGACGGTTTATGGCTACACCTTC.

The rearrangement links TRBV5-1 to TRBJ2-7; the D gene is possibly TRBD1 (6 bases). CDR1 is SGHRS and CDR2 is YFSETQ in the germline V gene. The CDR3 length is 15 residues. Trimming shortened V by 7 bases and J by 1 base, and 18 bases separated the two germline ends. The CDR3 reads CASAPNVGQSYEQYF. The CDR3 DNA reads TGCGCCAGCGCACCAAATGTGGGACAATCCTACGAGCAGTACTTC.

V usage is TRBV29-1 and J usage is TRBJ1-3, with a weak D call TRBD1 (5 bases). The germline gives CDR1 SQVTM, CDR2 ANQGSEA. V lost 6 bases, J lost 4 bases, and 16 bases lay in between. The CDR3 runs 14 residues. In DNA form, the CDR3 reads TGCAGCGTCGTATCTGGGACCGGAGGAAACACCATATATTTT. Its protein is CSVVSGTGGNTIYF. Drawing the rest from reference TRBV29-1 and TRBJ1-3, the complete variable domain is SAVISQKPSRDICQRGTSLTIQCQVDSQVTMMFWYRQQPGQSLTLIATANQGSEATYESGFVIDKFPISRPNLTFSTLTVSNMSPEDSSIYLCSVVSGTGGNTIYFGEGSWLTVV.

The rearrangement links TRBV7-8 to TRBJ2-6; 7 bases match TRBD1. Germline V CDR1 and CDR2: SGHVS, FQNEAQ. There are 14 residues in the CDR3. V lost 5 bases to trimming and J lost 4 bases; unmatched junction nucleotides: 2. The CDR3 protein is CASSLGQGANVLTF. The CDR3 DNA reads TGTGCCAGCAGCCTGGGACAGGGGGCCAACGTCCTGACTTTC.

The chain has TRBV7-9 and TRBJ1-1; 7 bases match TRBD1. This CDR3 comprises 13 residues. CDR1 is SEHNR and CDR2 is FQNEAQ in the germline V gene (reference sequence). Trimming at V came to 5 bases and at J to 3 bases, leaving 3 bases not matched to a gene. CDR3 sequence (DNA): TGTGCCAGCAGCCGCAGGGGGGACACTGAAGCTTTCTTT. It yields the protein CASSRRGDTEAFF.

CDR3 protein: CASRLNYGYTF. DNA of the CDR3: TGTGCCAGCAGGCTAAACTATGGCTACACCTTC. This sequence joins TRBV9 and TRBJ1-2; D uncertain. Trimming stripped 5 bases from V and 2 bases from J, with 4 bases between. The CDR3 loop spans 11 amino acids. Per the germline V gene, CDR1 is SGDLS and CDR2 is YYNGEE.

The rearrangement joins TRBV19 to TRBJ1-2; D perhaps matches TRBD1 (5 bases). Looked up from germline, CDR1 is LNHDA and CDR2 is SQIVND (reference sequence). Trimming pared 3 bases from V and 5 bases from J, leaving 19 bases between. The CDR3 has 16 residues. The CDR3 here is CASSILPPGRGYGYTF. The CDR3 nucleotides read TGTGCCAGTAGTATTCTCCCGCCAGGGAGGGGTTATGGCTACACCTTC. Drawing the rest from reference TRBV19 and TRBJ1-2, the complete variable domain is DGGITQSPKYLFRKEGQNVTLSCEQNLNHDAMYWYRQDPGQGLRLIYYSQIVNDFQKGDIAEGYSVSREKKESFPLTVTSAQKNPTAFYLCASSILPPGRGYGYTFGSGTRLTVV.

V gene TRBV5-6 combines with J gene TRBJ1-3; D unresolved. V was clipped by 1 base and J by 2 bases, with 1 base between them. The CDR3 is made up of 12 amino acids. Germline V CDR1 and CDR2: SGHDT, YYEEEE. The CDR3 loop reads CASSLPGNTIYF. The CDR3, as DNA: TGTGCCAGCAGCTTGCCTGGAAACACCATATATTTT.

This clone was recorded once. The chain uses TRBV5-1 and TRBJ2-7; tentatively, D is TRBD1 or TRBD2 (6 bases each). The V gene lost 4 bases and the J gene lost 2 bases, with 19 bases spanning the gap. CDR3 length: 16 residues. Per the germline V gene, CDR1 is SGHRS and CDR2 is YFSETQ. CDR3 protein: CASSPGTGARTYEQYF. The DNA for the CDR3 is TGCGCCAGCAGCCCGGGGACGGGGGCGAGAACCTACGAGCAGTACTTC.

The chain is built from TRBV29-1 and TRBJ1-6; 10 positions match TRBD1. The CDR3 is made up of 16 amino acids. Germline V gene sequence: CDR1 SQVTM, CDR2 ANQGSEA. V lost 6 bases and J lost 9; bases outside the gene matches: 14. CDR3 protein: CSVRTGTGEASSPLHF. The CDR3 nucleotides are TGCAGCGTCCGTACCGGGACAGGGGAAGCAAGTTCACCCCTCCACTTT.

This clone occurred once. The chain recombines TRBV19 with TRBJ2-1; TRBD1 matches 8 bases. The J segment lost 7 bases and the V segment lost 5 bases, leaving 13 bases of the junction unmatched. Per germline, CDR1 LNHDA and CDR2 SQIVND (reference sequence). The CDR3 covers 16 residues. The CDR3 sequence is CASSARTRTGLNEQFF. The CDR3 DNA sequence: TGTGCCAGTAGTGCGAGAACACGGACAGGGTTGAATGAGCAGTTCTTC.